This TCR beta chain was captured in a study of human T cells and chemical hapten exposure. Study observations and caveats: Sensitizing to DPC left TCRs with a frequency above 1 in 1000 unaltered. Patch test score rose with PT1 expanded TCR count, significant at thresholds 8, 16 and 32, not 4. In comparison with controls, expanded TCRs gave rise to a significantly larger number of large CDR3 similarity clusters.

This CDR3 spans 14 amino acids. Per the germline V gene, CDR1 is ENHRY and CDR2 is SYGVKD. With 6 bases removed from V and 3 bases from J, the gap between germline ends came to 15 bases. This clonotype showed up just a few times. The antigen is not known. Regarding time point: patch test 1, 2 weeks after DPC sensitization. The treatment was: therapeutic diphenylcyclopropenone sensitization with weekly scalp DPC. Unfractionated whole blood was the source from which total RNA was extracted. Donors were 18 to 70-year-old alopecia patients suitable for DPC. A single record per CDR3 protein comes from TCRdb applying MiXCR to the RACE reads. The table records tens of thousands of distinct CDR3 sequences, approximately 6.3% of them present only once.

V is TRBV10-3 and J is TRBJ2-7; weak D call: TRBD1 (7 bases). Sequences were derived from whole blood, sampled in connection with sensitization to the hapten diphenylcyclopropenone (DPC). The sequence was collected from a woman aged 25 to 39 with alopecia areata. Some clones in this sample may be carry-over from other donors' samples. The CDR3: CAIREGQRNYEQYF. Here the CDR3 DNA reads TGTGCCATCAGGGAGGGACAGAGAAACTACGAGCAGTACTTC.